This is a list of T cell receptor beta chains from one sample in a study of early T cells in non-severe SARS-CoV-2 infection. TCRdb reprocessed the 5' RACE reads via MiXCR and lists one record per CDR3 protein. The data show 60,000 or so distinct CDR3 sequences, around 12% seen once. The input for sequencing was whole blood, taken at baseline. Receptor source: an adult who was a healthcare worker with PCR-confirmed SARS-CoV-2 infection or an uninfected control (not recorded which). Both conserved end residues are part of each CDR3. The D gene is left open where the match is weak. Some rows have no size entry. The others give once, few or many, or a class for an expanded clone.

clone_size	v_call	j_call	d_call	cdr3_aa	cdr3_nt
.	TRBV5-1	TRBJ2-7	.	CASSREVPSYEQYF	TGCGCCAGCAGCCGCGAGGTCCCCTCCTACGAGCAGTACTTC
.	TRBV12-3/TRBV12-4	TRBJ2-2	.	CASSFIHTSRYTGELFF	TGTGCCAGCAGTTTTATACACACTAGTAGGTACACCGGGGAGCTGTTTTTT
many	TRBV12-3/TRBV12-4	TRBJ1-4	TRBD1	CASSFRDRGEKLFF	TGTGCCAGCAGTTTCCGGGACAGGGGTGAAAAACTGTTTTTT
.	TRBV7-9	TRBJ2-1	TRBD1	CASSLASFGDSGSSYNEQFF	TGTGCCAGCAGCTTAGCGAGTTTCGGGGACAGCGGCAGCTCCTACAATGAGCAGTTCTTC
few	TRBV27	TRBJ2-3	TRBD1	CASIGTGFDTQYF	TGTGCCAGCATTGGGACAGGCTTCGATACGCAGTATTTT
many	TRBV7-6	TRBJ2-5	.	CASSGPQETQYF	TGTGCCTCATCCGGGCCACAAGAGACCCAGTACTTC
.	TRBV20-1	TRBJ2-1	.	CSASPTAYVAYNEQFF	TGCAGTGCTAGCCCTACGGCCTACGTTGCCTACAATGAGCAGTTCTTC
many	TRBV12-3/TRBV12-4	TRBJ2-1	.	CASRSTGYEQFF	TGTGCCAGCAGGAGTACGGGGTATGAGCAGTTCTTC
few	TRBV20-1	TRBJ2-3	.	CSAEKEGTDTQYF	TGCAGTGCGGAAAAGGAGGGAACGGATACGCAGTATTTT
many	TRBV7-9	TRBJ1-2	.	CASSGQYGYTF	TGTGCCAGCAGCGGCCAGTACGGCTACACCTTC
.	TRBV20-1	TRBJ2-2	.	CSASQSGANTGELFF	TGCAGTGCTAGTCAGTCAGGAGCGAACACCGGGGAGCTGTTTTTT
few	TRBV24-1	TRBJ2-4	.	CATSPFIRGAPRWLNIQYF	TGTGCCACCAGTCCATTTATCCGCGGGGCCCCAAGGTGGTTAAACATTCAGTACTTC
few	TRBV27	TRBJ2-1	.	CASSILGRVDEQFF	TGTGCCAGCAGCATCCTGGGGCGCGTGGATGAGCAGTTCTTC
few	TRBV7-8	TRBJ1-1	TRBD1	CASSIQGKVFGNTEAFF	TGTGCCAGCAGCATACAGGGGAAGGTTTTCGGGAACACTGAAGCTTTCTTT
.	TRBV12-3/TRBV12-4	TRBJ1-2	.	CASSLARTGYGYTF	TGTGCCAGCAGTTTAGCGCGTACGGGCTATGGCTACACCTTC
many	TRBV28	TRBJ1-6	.	CASRLGRGDGNSPLHF	TGTGCCAGCAGGTTGGGCCGTGGGGATGGGAATTCACCCCTCCACTTT
few	TRBV5-6	TRBJ1-4	.	CASSLLTGGSNEKLFF	TGTGCCAGCAGCTTGTTGACGGGGGGTTCGAATGAAAAACTGTTTTTT
few	TRBV29-1	TRBJ2-1	.	CSGASSRNEQFF	TGCAGCGGAGCTAGTTCCCGCAATGAGCAGTTCTTC
.	TRBV25-1	TRBJ2-2	.	CASSAYYSGTGELFF	TGTGCCAGCAGTGCCTACTATAGCGGAACCGGGGAGCTGTTTTTT
few	TRBV7-6	TRBJ1-4	.	CASSPGAGSRLFF	TGTGCCAGCAGCCCAGGGGCAGGTAGTAGACTGTTTTTT
.	TRBV4-2	TRBJ1-2	TRBD1	CASSQPSGSGTDF	TGTGCCAGCAGCCAACCCTCAGGCTCTGGGACAGACTTC
few	TRBV19	TRBJ2-3	.	CASSTRGDRTDTQYF	TGTGCCAGTAGTACCCGGGGAGATAGGACAGATACGCAGTATTTT
.	TRBV19	TRBJ2-7	.	CASSSIAVPYEQYF	TGTGCCAGTAGTTCGATAGCGGTACCCTACGAGCAGTACTTC
.	TRBV11-2	TRBJ2-2	.	CASSLNVDTRGDYGELFF	TGTGCCAGCAGCTTAAACGTGGATACAAGGGGCGATTACGGGGAGCTGTTTTTT
few	TRBV20-1	TRBJ1-2	.	CSAPGLNNYGYTF	TGCAGTGCGCCGGGACTAAATAACTATGGCTACACCTTC
.	TRBV3-1	TRBJ2-1	TRBD1	CASSPRDRQVPEQFF	TGTGCCAGCAGCCCCCGGGACAGACAAGTTCCCGAGCAGTTCTTC
.	TRBV28	TRBJ2-7	TRBD1	CASSWGDRGYEQYF	TGTGCCAGCAGCTGGGGAGACAGGGGATACGAGCAGTACTTC
few	TRBV12-3/TRBV12-4	TRBJ2-1	TRBD2	CASNPFGLAGIKGDEQFF	TGTGCCAGCAATCCCTTTGGACTAGCGGGGATAAAAGGGGATGAGCAGTTCTTC
.	TRBV29-1	TRBJ1-4	.	CSVDVGVGEKLFF	TGCAGCGTTGATGTAGGGGTGGGCGAAAAACTGTTTTTT
few	TRBV20-1	TRBJ2-3	TRBD1	CSATGQGSTDTQYF	TGCAGTGCTACTGGACAGGGAAGCACAGATACGCAGTATTTT
.	TRBV12-3/TRBV12-4	TRBJ2-7	.	CASSEPGVAEQYF	TGTGCCAGCAGCGAACCCGGGGTAGCCGAGCAGTACTTC
few	TRBV27	TRBJ2-1	TRBD1	CASSRPGQRQFF	TGTGCCAGCAGTAGGCCGGGACAGAGGCAGTTCTTC
few	TRBV15	TRBJ2-7	.	CATSRDMRQSVHEQYF	TGTGCCACCAGCAGAGATATGAGACAGTCCGTCCACGAGCAGTACTTC
many	TRBV7-2	TRBJ2-1	.	CASSLGRVVGNEQFF	TGTGCCAGCAGCTTAGGCAGGGTCGTTGGCAATGAGCAGTTCTTC
few	TRBV11-2	TRBJ2-2	TRBD1	CASSRRGQVNTGELFF	TGTGCCAGCAGCCGTAGGGGACAGGTGAACACCGGGGAGCTGTTTTTT
many	TRBV20-1	TRBJ2-7	.	CSARDGEREYEQYF	TGCAGTGCTAGAGATGGAGAGCGAGAGTACGAGCAGTACTTC